Presented here are 25 T cell receptor beta chains from one specimen sequenced in a study of OX40 agonist ivuxolimab in advanced cancers. Data came from immunoSEQ multiplex PCR; TCRdb stores just in-frame clones and leaves some out. The data contain approximately 35,000 clones, 70% to 85% of them singletons. The source was CD4+ or CD8+ T cells sorted from blood, collected in a trial of the OX40 agonist ivuxolimab. The receptors here all came from an adult with an advanced solid tumor such as melanoma, head and neck, liver or kidney cancer.

This clone was detected a few times. The chain employs TRBV5-5 and TRBJ1-2, with a weak D call TRBD1 (5 bases). Germline CDR1 SGHKS, CDR2 YYEKEE (reference sequence). Trimming pared 4 bases from V and 1 base from J, leaving 17 bases between. The CDR3 contains 16 residues. Here the CDR3 reads CASSPQTDMINYGYTF. The CDR3 bases are TGTGCCAGCAGCCCACAGACAGATATGATTAACTATGGCTACACCTTC. Combining the CDR3 with reference TRBV5-5 and TRBJ1-2 gives the whole variable domain DAGVTQSPTHLIKTRGQQVTLRCSPISGHKSVSWYQQVLGQGPQFIFQYYEKEERGRGNFPDRFSARQFPNYSSELNVNALLLGDSALYLCASSPQTDMINYGYTFGSGTRLTVV.

The gene calls are TRBV2 and TRBJ1-6; D is unresolved. The CDR3 totals 17 residues. Deletions cut 5 bases from V and 0 bases from J, with 14 bases between. Germline CDR1 and CDR2: SNHLY and FYNNEI. The CDR3 DNA reads TGTGCCAGCAGTCATGGTTTTCGGGGCTCCTATAATTCACCCCTCCACTTT. Its translation is CASSHGFRGSYNSPLHF.

The V and J genes are TRBV5-4 and TRBJ2-2; a weak D match, TRBD1 (5 bases). The germline gives CDR1 SGHNT, CDR2 YYREEE (reference sequence). This CDR3 is 14 amino acids long. Trimming stripped 4 bases from V and 6 bases from J, with 13 bases between. Here the CDR3 DNA reads TGTGCCAGCAGCGCCGCAGGGTATCCCGGGGAGCTGTTTTTT. It encodes CASSAAGYPGELFF. Looking up the rest from reference TRBV5-4 and TRBJ2-2 gives the full variable domain: ETGVTQSPTHLIKTRGQQVTLRCSSQSGHNTVSWYQQALGQGPQFIFQYYREEENGRGNFPPRFSGLQFPNYSSELNVNALELDDSALYLCASSAAGYPGELFFGEGSRLTVL.

The genes are TRBV10-2 and TRBJ1-1, with a possible D match to TRBD1 (6 bases). CDR1 WSHSY and CDR2 SAAADI come from the germline V gene. V lost 2 bases and J lost 2, with 9 bases in between. The CDR3 is 14 residues long. CDR3 sequence (DNA): TGCGCCAGCAGTGAGGACAGGCTTAACACTGAAGCTTTCTTT. Its protein is CASSEDRLNTEAFF.

The chain uses TRBV11-2 and TRBJ2-7; D is possibly TRBD2 (5 bases). The germline V and J ends were trimmed by 1 base and 2 bases, with 12 bases remaining between them. The germline V gene encodes CDR1 SGHAT and CDR2 FQNNGV. The CDR3 runs 15 residues. The DNA of the CDR3 is TGTGCCAGCAGCTTAGTTATCGGAGGCCCCTACGAGCAGTACTTC. Amino acid sequence: CASSLVIGGPYEQYF. Full variable domain (missing parts from reference TRBV11-2 and TRBJ2-7): EAGVAQSPRYKIIEKRQSVAFWCNPISGHATLYWYQQILGQGPKLLIQFQNNGVVDDSQLPKDRFSAERLKGVDSTLKIQPAKLEDSAVYLCASSLVIGGPYEQYFGPGTRLTVT.

This clone has only a few counts. The V call is TRBV2, the J call TRBJ1-1; TRBD1 might be the D (6 bases). With 4 bases removed from V and 5 bases from J, the gap between germline ends came to 14 bases. From germline, CDR1 is SNHLY and CDR2 FYNNEI. This CDR3 is 14 amino acids long. The CDR3 region is CASSAEQGRTEAFF. The CDR3 coding sequence is TGTGCCAGCAGTGCTGAACAGGGTAGAACTGAAGCTTTCTTT.

This clone has just one count. The J gene is TRBJ1-3, the V gene TRBV18; D might be TRBD1 (5 bases). Trimming shortened V by 0 bases and J by 4 bases, and 10 bases separated the two germline ends. The CDR3 runs 15 residues. The V gene's germline CDR1 is KGHSH and CDR2 LQKENI. The CDR3 loop reads CASSPPGVAGNTIYF. CDR3 nucleotide sequence: TGTGCCAGCTCACCACCGGGGGTTGCGGGAAACACCATATATTTT. Full variable domain (outside the CDR3, taken from reference TRBV18 and TRBJ1-3): NAGVMQNPRHLVRRRGQEARLRCSPMKGHSHVYWYRQLPEEGLKFMVYLQKENIIDESGMPKERFSAEFPKEGPSILRIQQVVRGDSAAYFCASSPPGVAGNTIYFGEGSWLTVV.

The chain has TRBV29-1 and TRBJ2-1; D unresolved. The CDR3 has 13 amino acids. Germline V lookup: CDR1 SQVTM, CDR2 ANQGSEA. Trimming removed 5 bases at V and 0 bases at J, with 8 bases between. The CDR3 DNA sequence: TGCAGCGTTCTTATCCGCTCCTACAATGAGCAGTTCTTC. It translates to CSVLIRSYNEQFF.

J is TRBJ1-2 and V is TRBV4-2; 7 bases agree with TRBD1. The CDR3 covers 13 residues. V was pared by 5 bases and J by 4 bases, with 4 bases of the junction left unmatched. Germline values: CDR1 LGHNA, CDR2 YNFKEQ. This chain's CDR3 is CASSADRFYGYTF. Here the CDR3 DNA reads TGTGCCAGCAGCGCGGACAGGTTCTATGGCTACACCTTC.

The rearrangement links TRBV9 to TRBJ2-7; D is possibly TRBD1 or TRBD2 (5 bases each). Per germline, CDR1 SGDLS and CDR2 YYNGEE. The CDR3 covers 13 residues. Trimming took off 0 bases at V and 1 base at J, with 5 bases between the two ends. CDR3 DNA: TGTGCCAGCAGCGTAGGGGGGTCCTACGAGCAGTACTTC. Residues: CASSVGGSYEQYF.

The gene calls are TRBV9 and TRBJ2-1; D is tentatively TRBD1 or TRBD2 (5 bases each). V lost 4 bases and J lost 6, with 14 bases in between. This CDR3 is built from 14 residues. Per the germline V gene, CDR1 is SGDLS and CDR2 is YYNGEE. CDR3 coding DNA: TGTGCCAGCAGCTATTATGGGGACGGCAATGAGCAGTTCTTC. Protein product: CASSYYGDGNEQFF. The whole variable domain, filled in from reference TRBV9 and TRBJ2-1, reads DSGVTQTPKHLITATGQRVTLRCSPRSGDLSVYWYQQSLDQGLQFLIQYYNGEERAKGNILERFSAQQFPDLHSELNLSSLELGDSALYFCASSYYGDGNEQFFGPGTRLTVL.

This rearrangement joins TRBV27 to TRBJ2-7, with D tentatively TRBD1 (5 bases). V lost 7 bases, J lost 4 bases, and 20 bases lay in between. Germline-derived CDR1 and CDR2 are MNHEY and SMNVEV (reference sequence). The length of the CDR3 is 15 residues. The CDR3 here is CASIPKGPGQYEQYF. In DNA, the CDR3 is TGTGCCAGCATCCCGAAGGGCCCAGGGCAGTACGAGCAGTACTTC.

The V and J genes are TRBV5-1 and TRBJ1-1; D remains unclear. The germline gives CDR1 SGHRS, CDR2 YFSETQ. The CDR3 sequence is 12 residues long. Trimming shortened V by 1 base and J by 0 bases, and 1 base separated the two germline ends. CDR3 protein: CASSLLNTEAFF. CDR3 bases: TGCGCCAGCAGCTTGTTGAACACTGAAGCTTTCTTT.

The J gene is TRBJ1-3, the V gene TRBV19, with a possible D match to TRBD1 (5 bases). The CDR3 has 17 residues. The V end lost 3 bases, the J end lost 0 bases, and 15 bases lay between the germline ends. CDR1 and CDR2 from the germline V gene are LNHDA and SQIVND (reference sequence). CDR3 DNA sequence: TGTGCCAGTAGTATCAAGCACAGGTTCGACTCTGGAAACACCATATATTTT. Translated: CASSIKHRFDSGNTIYF.

The chain employs TRBV5-1 and TRBJ1-1; TRBD1 aligns across 12 bases. Per the germline V gene, CDR1 is SGHRS and CDR2 is YFSETQ. Germline trimming cut 2 bases from V and 1 base from J; bases unmatched to any gene: 9. The CDR3 loop spans 18 amino acids. This CDR3 reads CASSLPTGTGGWNTEAFF. DNA for the CDR3: TGCGCCAGCAGCTTACCGACCGGGACAGGGGGCTGGAACACTGAAGCTTTCTTT.

The V and J genes are TRBV7-9 and TRBJ1-3, with D tentatively TRBD1 (5 bases). The CDR3 extends over 14 amino acids. V dropped 3 bases and J dropped 3 bases, with 9 bases sitting between them. CDR1 and CDR2 from the germline V gene are SEHNR and FQNEAQ (reference sequence). DNA of the CDR3: TGTGCCAGCAGCTTCGACAGTCTTGGAAACACCATATATTTT. Its protein is CASSFDSLGNTIYF. Variable domain in full (rest from reference TRBV7-9 and TRBJ1-3): DTGVSQNPRHKITKRGQNVTFRCDPISEHNRLYWYRQTLGQGPEFLTYFQNEAQLEKSRLLSDRFSAERPKGSFSTLEIQRTEQGDSAMYLCASSFDSLGNTIYFGEGSWLTVV.

The rearrangement uses TRBV7-9 and TRBJ1-2; the match to TRBD1 covers 10 bases. V gave up 4 bases and J gave up 10 bases; unmatched junction bases: 9. CDR1 SEHNR and CDR2 FQNEAQ come from the germline V gene (reference sequence). CDR3 length equals 14 residues. DNA of the CDR3: TGTGCCAGCAGCTCTACGGACAGGGGGTCTGTCTACACCTTC. This translates into CASSSTDRGSVYTF.

This clone appeared a few times. This sequence joins TRBV7-9 and TRBJ2-7; perhaps TRBD1 as D (5 bases). Looked up from germline, CDR1 is SEHNR and CDR2 is FQNEAQ (reference sequence). The CDR3 runs 12 residues. V was clipped by 1 base and J by 5 bases, with 6 bases between them. The CDR3 loop reads CASSLVRDEQYF. CDR3 bases: TGTGCCAGCAGCTTAGTCAGGGACGAGCAGTACTTC.

The gene calls are TRBV6-6 and TRBJ1-1, with TRBD1 matching 10 bases. V was pared by 10 bases and J by 6 bases, with 14 bases of the junction left unmatched. Per the germline V gene, CDR1 is MNHNY and CDR2 is SVGAGI (reference sequence). CDR3 size: 15 residues. CDR3 region: CATRGRDRGKSEAFF. The CDR3 DNA sequence: TGTGCCACCAGAGGGAGGGACAGGGGAAAATCTGAAGCTTTCTTT.

This clone was recorded a few times. The chain couples TRBV10-2 to TRBJ2-5; 8 nucleotides match TRBD1. The CDR3 runs to 16 residues. J gave up 4 bases and V 10 bases, and 17 bases lay outside the gene matches. Germline V gene data show CDR1 as WSHSY and CDR2 as SAAADI. This CDR3 is CAITPGTGTIRETQYF. In nucleotides, the CDR3 is TGCGCCATCACCCCCGGGACAGGTACCATCAGAGAGACCCAGTACTTC.

The chain carries TRBV6-4 and TRBJ2-2; weak D call: TRBD2 (6 bases). V lost 2 bases and J lost 4, with 8 bases in between. In germline, CDR1 is MRHNA, CDR2 SNTAGT. The CDR3 runs 14 residues. The CDR3 reads CASSDRGGTGELFF. As DNA, the CDR3 is TGTGCCAGCAGTGACAGGGGAGGCACCGGGGAGCTGTTTTTT.

This chain joins TRBV6-4 and TRBJ2-3, with D possibly TRBD2 on 7 matching bases. This CDR3 spans 15 amino acids. Germline V gene lookup returns CDR1 MRHNA and CDR2 SNTAGT. With 0 bases removed from V and 4 bases from J, the gap between germline ends came to 11 bases. CDR3 sequence (DNA): TGTGCCAGCAGTGACTCCTGGGGGGGCGCAGATACGCAGTATTTT. This translates into CASSDSWGGADTQYF.

The CDR3 here is CAWSGGSGGSNTQYF. The CDR3 bases are TGTGCCTGGAGTGGGGGTAGCGGGGGGTCTAATACGCAGTATTTT. This sequence joins TRBV30 and TRBJ2-3; 10 positions agree with TRBD2. The V and J ends lost 1 base and 7 bases, in that order; junction bases with no gene match: 8. Germline-derived CDR1 and CDR2 are GTSNPN and SVGIG (reference sequence). This CDR3 has 15 residues. Combining the CDR3 with reference TRBV30 and TRBJ2-3 gives the whole variable domain SQTIHQWPATLVQPVGSPLSLECTVEGTSNPNLYWYRQAAGRGLQLLFYSVGIGQISSEVPQNLSASRPQDRQFILSSKKLLLSDSGFYLCAWSGGSGGSNTQYFGPGTRLTVL.

The genes are TRBV27 and TRBJ2-1, with D possibly matching TRBD2 (6 bases). The germline CDR1 and CDR2 sequences are MNHEY and SMNVEV (reference sequence). V shed 7 bases and J shed 2 bases, with 12 bases lying between them. This CDR3 spans 14 amino acids. DNA for the CDR3: TGTGCCAGCACTATACCGGGGGCCTACAATGAGCAGTTCTTC. Translation: CASTIPGAYNEQFF.

This clone was counted a few times. CDR3 sequence reads: CASSRTGTEFYEQYF. The DNA for the CDR3 is TGTGCCAGCAGCCGTACCGGGACAGAGTTCTACGAGCAGTACTTC. V gene TRBV4-2 combines with J gene TRBJ2-7, with 7 nucleotides matching TRBD1. The CDR3 is 15 amino acids. V trimming: 4 bases; J trimming: 3 bases; junction bases outside the gene matches: 9. Germline values: CDR1 LGHNA, CDR2 YNFKEQ.